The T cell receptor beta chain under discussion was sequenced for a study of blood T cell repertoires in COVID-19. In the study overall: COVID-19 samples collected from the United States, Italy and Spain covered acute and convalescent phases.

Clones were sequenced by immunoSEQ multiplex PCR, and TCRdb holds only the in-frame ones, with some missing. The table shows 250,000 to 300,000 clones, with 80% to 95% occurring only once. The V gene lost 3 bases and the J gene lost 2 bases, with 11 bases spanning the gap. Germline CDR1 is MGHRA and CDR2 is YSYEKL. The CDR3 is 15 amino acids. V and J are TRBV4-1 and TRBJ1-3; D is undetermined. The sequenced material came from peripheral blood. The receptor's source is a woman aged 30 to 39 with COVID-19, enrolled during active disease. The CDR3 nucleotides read TGCGCCAGCAGCCAGAGGTATTTTACTGGAAACACCATATATTTT. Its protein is CASSQRYFTGNTIYF.